These 4 T cell receptor beta chains were all obtained from the same sample, sequenced in a study of blood T cell repertoires in COVID-19. Clones were sequenced by immunoSEQ multiplex PCR, and TCRdb holds only the in-frame ones, with some missing. This table holds approximately 21,000 clones, about 89% found once. Sequencing input: peripheral blood. These receptors all come from a man aged 65 to 85 with active COVID-19.

This chain joins TRBV9 and TRBJ2-1, with D perhaps matching TRBD1 (8 bases). The CDR3 extends over 16 amino acids. V shed 3 bases and J shed 4 bases, with 17 bases lying between them. In germline, CDR1 is SGDLS, CDR2 YYNGEE. This CDR3 reads CASSGGGDRPYNEQFF. The DNA for the CDR3 is TGTGCCAGCAGCGGTGGGGGGGACAGGCCGTACAATGAGCAGTTCTTC.

V and J are TRBV29-1 and TRBJ2-3; D perhaps matches TRBD1 (6 bases). This CDR3 is 14 amino acids long. The V gene lost 6 bases and the J gene lost 1 base, with 14 bases spanning the gap. The germline V gene has CDR1 SQVTM and CDR2 ANQGSEA. CDR3 sequence: CSVGERTGTDTQYF. The CDR3 DNA reads as TGCAGCGTCGGGGAGAGGACAGGCACAGATACGCAGTATTTT.

The table lists this clone with a count of one. This sequence joins TRBV6-5 and TRBJ2-7; 12 positions match TRBD2. This CDR3 is 15 amino acids long. Germline-derived CDR1 and CDR2 are MNHEY and SVGAGI. The V segment lost 5 bases and the J segment 3 bases; nucleotides outside the gene matches: 5. In nucleotides, the CDR3 is TGTGCCAGCAGTCGACAGACTAGCGGGAGCTACGAGCAGTACTTC. Its translation: CASSRQTSGSYEQYF.

The chain links TRBV6-5 to TRBJ1-5; TRBD1 is a possible D gene (5 bases). Germline-derived CDR1 and CDR2 are MNHEY and SVGAGI. This CDR3 comprises 15 residues. Trimming stripped 2 bases from V and 6 bases from J, with 14 bases between. CDR3 sequence (DNA): TGTGCCAGCAGTTACGATCGGGAGGGGAGTCAGCCCCAGCATTTT. Encoded protein: CASSYDREGSQPQHF.